These 18 T cell receptor beta chains share one sample of origin, sequenced in a study of cytomegalovirus exposure and HLA in healthy donors. Primers for the PCR totalled 60 Vbeta and 13 Jbeta. Profiling relied on immunoSEQ multiplex PCR, and the TCRdb table lists in-frame clones only, not all of them. The data contain some 170,000 clones, over 60% of them singletons. The sample consisted of PBMCs. The receptors were sampled from a man aged 35 to 55 in good health and CMV-seropositive.

This clone has a single count. V usage is TRBV6-5 and J usage is TRBJ2-5; D perhaps matches TRBD2 (6 bases). The DNA end is a closer match to TRBJ2-7, so the J assignment may be wrong. Germline CDR1 and CDR2: MNHEY and SVGAGI. CDR3 length: 14 amino acids. The CDR3 nucleotides are TGTGCCAGCAGTTACGAGGAGGGTGCCTACGAGCAGTACTTC. The encoded protein is CASSYEEGAYEQYF.

The chain is built from TRBV29-1 and TRBJ2-7; 10 bases match TRBD1. Losses at the gene ends were 6 bases for V and 6 bases for J; bases not matched to a gene: 5. Per germline, CDR1 SQVTM and CDR2 ANQGSEA. CDR3 length: 12 amino acids. The CDR3 protein is CSVGDRGTEQYF. CDR3 DNA sequence: TGCAGCGTGGGGGACAGGGGAACCGAGCAGTACTTC.

This chain uses TRBV6-4 with TRBJ2-1; 10 positions match TRBD1. The CDR3 loop spans 15 amino acids. The V and J ends lost 6 bases and 5 bases, in that order; junction bases with no gene match: 7. Germline V CDR1 and CDR2: MRHNA, SNTAGT. The DNA for the CDR3 is TGTGCCAGCAGCCCCGGACAGGGGGGAAACAATGAGCAGTTCTTC. It yields the protein CASSPGQGGNNEQFF.

The chain recombines TRBV11-3 with TRBJ2-3; D is perhaps TRBD2 (6 bases). Germline loops: CDR1 SGHNT, CDR2 YENEEA. Trimming left V 7 bases short and J 7 bases short, with 21 bases between. The CDR3 loop spans 15 amino acids. The CDR3 is CASTSRARGTYTQYF. The CDR3, as DNA: TGTGCCAGCACCTCCAGGGCCCGCGGGACTTATACGCAGTATTTT. Full variable domain (outside the CDR3, taken from reference TRBV11-3 and TRBJ2-3): EAGVVQSPRYKIIEKKQPVAFWCNPISGHNTLYWYLQNLGQGPELLIRYENEEAVDDSQLPKDRFSAERLKGVDSTLKIQPAELGDSAVYLCASTSRARGTYTQYFGPGTRLTVL.

The chain has TRBV10-1 and TRBJ2-7; 15 nucleotides line up with TRBD2. Germline V lookup: CDR1 WNHNN, CDR2 SYGVQD (reference sequence). The CDR3 is 15 amino acids. The trim removed 5 bases at V and 6 bases at J, leaving 5 bases unmatched. The CDR3 here is CASSPGLAGGTEQYF. CDR3 bases: TGCGCCAGCAGTCCGGGACTAGCGGGAGGAACCGAGCAGTACTTC.

This clone was seen just once. This chain links TRBV6-1 with TRBJ1-5; D is unclear. The CDR3 length is 14 residues. CDR1 is MNHNS and CDR2 is SASEGT in the germline V gene. Trimming removed 3 bases from V and 7 bases from J, with 13 bases in between. Here the CDR3 reads CASSETGSRQPQHF. The CDR3 DNA follows: TGTGCCAGCAGTGAGACCGGGTCGAGGCAGCCCCAGCATTTT.

The sample holds a few counts of this clone. The chain couples TRBV6-1 to TRBJ2-1; TRBD2 is a possible D gene (6 bases). V lost 7 bases to trimming and J lost 5 bases, with 15 bases between them. The CDR3 sequence is 14 residues long. Per the germline V gene, CDR1 is MNHNS and CDR2 is SASEGT. The CDR3 loop reads CASILRGGDNEQFF. CDR3 DNA sequence: TGTGCCAGCATCCTAAGGGGCGGGGACAATGAGCAGTTCTTC.

The chain uses TRBV5-6 and TRBJ2-7, with 11 bases lining up with TRBD2. The CDR3 runs 14 residues. The junction had 6 bases not matched to a gene; V was cut back by 4 bases and J by 6 bases. Germline-derived CDR1 and CDR2 are SGHDT and YYEEEE. The CDR3 coding sequence is TGTGCCAGCAGCCTACTAGCGGGAGCGCTCGAGCAGTACTTC. Translation: CASSLLAGALEQYF.

The rearrangement joins TRBV5-4 to TRBJ2-2; no clear D. The ends were cut back, 1 base at V and 8 bases at J, with 6 bases in the middle. There are 12 residues in the CDR3. Germline V gives CDR1 SGHNT, CDR2 YYREEE (reference sequence). CDR3 DNA sequence: TGTGCCAGCAGCTTGATTTCGGGGGAGCTGTTTTTT. Amino acid sequence: CASSLISGELFF. The whole variable domain, remainder taken from reference TRBV5-4 and TRBJ2-2, is ETGVTQSPTHLIKTRGQQVTLRCSSQSGHNTVSWYQQALGQGPQFIFQYYREEENGRGNFPPRFSGLQFPNYSSELNVNALELDDSALYLCASSLISGELFFGEGSRLTVL.

This chain joins TRBV9 and TRBJ2-1; 8 nucleotides line up with TRBD2. The germline CDR1 and CDR2 sequences are SGDLS and YYNGEE. The trim removed 3 bases at V and 0 bases at J, leaving 2 bases unmatched. The CDR3 contains 15 residues. The CDR3 sequence is CASSETSDSYNEQFF. The CDR3 region has the DNA TGTGCCAGCAGCGAGACTAGCGACTCCTACAATGAGCAGTTCTTC.

The sample holds one count of this clone. The rearrangement uses TRBV10-3 and TRBJ2-5; no firm D call. The V end lost 0 bases, the J end lost 1 base, and 6 bases lay between the germline ends. Germline V gene sequence: CDR1 ENHRY, CDR2 SYGVKD. The CDR3 runs 14 residues. The CDR3 region is CAISESHSQETQYF. The CDR3 nucleotides read TGTGCCATCAGTGAGTCCCACAGCCAAGAGACCCAGTACTTC.

V is TRBV5-1 and J is TRBJ2-1, with D perhaps matching TRBD2 (6 bases). The germline V gene encodes CDR1 SGHRS and CDR2 YFSETQ. V was clipped by 0 bases and J by 7 bases, with 14 bases between them. The CDR3 totals 15 residues. The CDR3 region is CASSLELARGNEQFF. The CDR3 DNA reads as TGCGCCAGCAGCTTGGAACTAGCTCGGGGTAATGAGCAGTTCTTC.

The J gene is TRBJ2-5, the V gene TRBV10-3, with TRBD1 identical over 10 bases. The DNA end is more similar to TRBJ2-7, so the J call may be wrong. Germline CDR1 ENHRY, CDR2 SYGVKD. The CDR3 contains 13 residues. This CDR3 reads CAINRDRGYEQYF. The CDR3, as DNA: TGTGCCATCAATAGGGACAGGGGTTACGAGCAGTACTTC.

This chain's CDR3 is CATSDLAGYNEQFF. The CDR3 bases are TGTGCCACCAGCGACCTAGCCGGCTACAATGAGCAGTTCTTC. V is TRBV15 and J is TRBJ2-1, with a weak D call TRBD2 (5 bases). CDR3 length: 14 amino acids. V lost 5 bases, J lost 3 bases, and 11 bases lay in between. In germline, CDR1 is LNHNV, CDR2 YYDKDF (reference sequence).

This chain uses TRBV27 with TRBJ2-5, with D possibly being TRBD1 (5 bases). The DNA end is a closer match to TRBJ2-7, so the J assignment may be wrong. CDR3 size: 14 residues. Germline values: CDR1 MNHEY, CDR2 SMNVEV (reference sequence). The CDR3 protein is CASSRQFHSYEQYF. The CDR3 DNA sequence: TGTGCCAGCAGTCGACAGTTCCACTCCTACGAGCAGTACTTC.

The rearrangement joins TRBV14 to TRBJ2-4; 8 positions match TRBD1. The ends lost 3 bases at V and 12 bases at J; junction bases unmatched: 13. Per the germline V gene, CDR1 is SGHDN and CDR2 is FVKESK. The CDR3 is made up of 15 amino acids. In DNA form, the CDR3 reads TGTGCCAGCAGCCATGCGGGACAGGCCAAAAGGGATCAGTACTTC. Translation: CASSHAGQAKRDQYF.

The chain recombines TRBV27 with TRBJ2-3; TRBD2 agrees at 9 bases. V lost 5 bases, J lost 7 bases, and 16 bases stayed unmatched. The CDR3 loop spans 17 amino acids. Germline CDR1 is MNHEY and CDR2 is SMNVEV (reference sequence). DNA for the CDR3: TGTGCCAGCAGTCCTATCTTGGCGGGAGGGCCATTGAATACGCAGTATTTT. As protein: CASSPILAGGPLNTQYF.

This chain links TRBV28 with TRBJ2-6; TRBD1 agrees at 10 bases. Germline-derived CDR1 and CDR2 are MDHEN and SYDVKM. The V gene end was trimmed by 0 bases and the J gene end by 9 bases; junction bases not matched to a gene: 5. The CDR3 is 16 residues long. CDR3 region: CASSLWGTGDDNVLTF. The DNA for the CDR3 is TGTGCCAGCAGTTTATGGGGGACAGGGGACGACAACGTCCTGACTTTC.